This T cell receptor (beta chain) was identified in a study of shared clonotypes between healthy human individuals. Study-level results: Generation probabilities were higher for clonotypes shared across all four sorted-subset donors than for unshared ones. Sampling involved blood alone; tissue repertoires likely differ.

Naive CD8 cells lacked CD45RO and underwent positive selection for CCR7, leaving out terminally differentiated effector memory CD45RA+ cells. The authors ran the assay at deep level. Template for every sorted-subset replicate PCR totaled about 0.2 ug DNA, around 32,000 T cell genomes. Repertoires were generated with immunoSEQ multiplex PCR, while TCRdb's copy carries only in-frame clones and drops some. The table has 1.5 million to 2.5 million clones, about 95% seen once. Comments on this clone: Its specificity is unknown.

Germline loops: CDR1 MDHEN, CDR2 SYDVKM. Trimming shortened V by 6 bases and J by 6 bases, and 14 bases separated the two germline ends. The CDR3 is 13 residues long. The sequence was obtained from a man aged 18-30 years in good health. The rearrangement joins TRBV28 to TRBJ1-1; D uncertain. Sequences were obtained from naive CD8+ T cells sorted from blood. The CDR3, as DNA: TGTGCCAGCAGACTCAATGGGAGGGCTGAAGCTTTCTTT. This translates into CASRLNGRAEAFF. The whole variable domain, filled in from reference TRBV28 and TRBJ1-1, reads DVKVTQSSRYLVKRTGEKVFLECVQDMDHENMFWYRQDPGLGLRLIYFSYDVKMKEKGDIPEGYSVSREKKERFSLILESASTNQTSMYLCASRLNGRAEAFFGQGTRLTVV.